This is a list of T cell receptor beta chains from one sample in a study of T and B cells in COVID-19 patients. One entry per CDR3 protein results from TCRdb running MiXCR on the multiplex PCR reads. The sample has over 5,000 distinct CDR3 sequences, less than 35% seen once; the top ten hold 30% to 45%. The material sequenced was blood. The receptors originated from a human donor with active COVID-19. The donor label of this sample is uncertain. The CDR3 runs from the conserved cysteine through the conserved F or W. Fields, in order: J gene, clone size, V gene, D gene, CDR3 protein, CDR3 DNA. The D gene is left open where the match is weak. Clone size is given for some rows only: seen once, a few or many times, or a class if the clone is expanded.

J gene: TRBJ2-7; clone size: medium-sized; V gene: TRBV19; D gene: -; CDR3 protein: CASSIVAHPASYEQYF; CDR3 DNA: TGTGCCAGTAGTATAGTGGCCCATCCAGCCTCCTACGAGCAGTACTTC
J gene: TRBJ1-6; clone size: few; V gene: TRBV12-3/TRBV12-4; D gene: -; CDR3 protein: CASSFSGEGSPLHF; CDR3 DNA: TGTGCCAGCAGTTTCTCGGGAGAGGGATCACCCCTCCACTTT
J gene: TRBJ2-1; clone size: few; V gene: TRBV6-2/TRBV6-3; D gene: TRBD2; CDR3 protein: CASSDPGTSGSNEQFF; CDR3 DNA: TGTGCCAGCAGTGACCCCGGGACTAGCGGGAGTAATGAGCAGTTCTTC
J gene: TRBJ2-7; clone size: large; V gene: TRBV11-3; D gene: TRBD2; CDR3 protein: CASSASGTSGYEQYF; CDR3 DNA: TGTGCCAGCAGCGCCTCCGGGACTAGCGGCTACGAGCAGTACTTC
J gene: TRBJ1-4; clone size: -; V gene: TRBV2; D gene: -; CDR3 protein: CASSVPQGKNEKLFF; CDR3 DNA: TGTGCCAGCAGTGTACCACAGGGCAAAAATGAAAAACTGTTTTTT
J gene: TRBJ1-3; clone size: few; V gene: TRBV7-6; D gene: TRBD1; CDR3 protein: CASSLASGGPGNTIYF; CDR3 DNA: TGTGCCAGCAGCTTAGCGTCAGGGGGTCCTGGAAACACCATATATTTT
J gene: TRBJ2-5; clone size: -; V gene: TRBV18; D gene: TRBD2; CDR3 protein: CASSPRTGGGLETQYF; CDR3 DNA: TGTGCCAGCTCACCGAGAACGGGAGGGGGATTAGAGACCCAGTACTTC
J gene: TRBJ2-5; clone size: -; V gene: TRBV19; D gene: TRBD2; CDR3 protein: CASSISGTREETQYF; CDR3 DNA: TGTGCCAGTAGTATCTCCGGGACTAGAGAGGAGACCCAGTACTTC
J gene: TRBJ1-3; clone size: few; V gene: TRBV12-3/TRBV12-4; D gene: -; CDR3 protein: CASQVDGNTIYF; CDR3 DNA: TGTGCCAGTCAGGTAGACGGAAACACCATATATTTT
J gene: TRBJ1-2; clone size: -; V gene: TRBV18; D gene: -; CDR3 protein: CASSNPTGVSLDGYTF; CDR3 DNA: TGTGCCAGCTCAAACCCGACCGGGGTATCGCTCGATGGCTACACCTTC
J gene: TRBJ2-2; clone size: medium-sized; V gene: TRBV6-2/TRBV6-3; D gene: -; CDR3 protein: CASSKQGTTGELFF; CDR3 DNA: TGTGCCAGCAGCAAACAGGGTACCACCGGGGAGCTGTTTTTT
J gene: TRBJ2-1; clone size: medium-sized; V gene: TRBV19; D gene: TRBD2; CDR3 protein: CASSIRTSGVNEQFF; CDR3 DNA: TGTGCCAGTAGTATCAGGACTAGCGGGGTCAATGAGCAGTTCTTC
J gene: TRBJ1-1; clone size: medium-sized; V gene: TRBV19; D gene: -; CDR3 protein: CASSPSRGRDSFMNTEAFF; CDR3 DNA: TGTGCCAGTAGTCCTTCTCGGGGAAGGGACTCTTTCATGAACACTGAAGCTTTCTTT
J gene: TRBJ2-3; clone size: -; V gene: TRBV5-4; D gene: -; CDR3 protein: CASSLAGTEDTQYF; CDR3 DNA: TGTGCCAGCAGCTTGGCGGGTACGGAAGATACGCAGTATTTT
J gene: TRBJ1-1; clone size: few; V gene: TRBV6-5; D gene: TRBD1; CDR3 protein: CASSYPGGNTEAFF; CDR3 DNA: TGTGCCAGCAGTTACCCAGGGGGAAACACTGAAGCTTTCTTT
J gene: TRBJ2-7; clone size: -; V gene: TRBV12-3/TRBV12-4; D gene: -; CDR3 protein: CASSAPGTYEQYF; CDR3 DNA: TGTGCCAGCAGTGCGCCCGGGACCTACGAGCAGTACTTC
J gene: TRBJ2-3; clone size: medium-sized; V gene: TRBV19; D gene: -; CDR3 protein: CASSLRDPRTDTQYF; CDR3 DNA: TGTGCCAGTAGTCTCCGGGACCCTCGCACAGATACGCAGTATTTT
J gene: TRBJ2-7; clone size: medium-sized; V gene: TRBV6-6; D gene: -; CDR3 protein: CASSYSGGIGYEQYF; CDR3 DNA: TGTGCCAGCAGTTACTCAGGCGGAATTGGCTACGAGCAGTACTTC
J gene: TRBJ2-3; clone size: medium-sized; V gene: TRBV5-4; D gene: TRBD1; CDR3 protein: CASSLDRDITDTQYF; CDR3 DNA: TGTGCCAGCAGTTTAGACAGGGATATCACAGATACGCAGTATTTT
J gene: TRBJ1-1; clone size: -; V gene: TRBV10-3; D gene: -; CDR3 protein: CAIRRGLDTEAFF; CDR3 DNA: TGTGCCATCCGGAGGGGATTGGACACTGAAGCTTTCTTT
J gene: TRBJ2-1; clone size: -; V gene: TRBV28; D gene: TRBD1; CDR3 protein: CASIEGASSYNEQFF; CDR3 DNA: TGTGCCAGCATTGAGGGGGCGAGCTCCTACAATGAGCAGTTCTTC
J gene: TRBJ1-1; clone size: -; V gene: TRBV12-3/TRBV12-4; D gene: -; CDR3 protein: CASSLGLGDEAFF; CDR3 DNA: TGTGCCAGCAGTTTAGGACTGGGAGATGAAGCTTTCTTT
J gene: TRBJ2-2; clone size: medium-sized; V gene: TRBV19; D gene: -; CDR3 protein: CASLATNTGELFF; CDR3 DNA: TGTGCCAGCTTGGCCACGAACACCGGGGAGCTGTTTTTT
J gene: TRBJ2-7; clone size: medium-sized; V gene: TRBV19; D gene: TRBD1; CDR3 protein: CASSWRGTGRYEQYF; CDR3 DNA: TGTGCCAGTAGTTGGCGGGGGACAGGGCGCTACGAGCAGTACTTC
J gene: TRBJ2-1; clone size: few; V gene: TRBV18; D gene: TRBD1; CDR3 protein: CASSPLGQGYNEQFF; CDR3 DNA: TGTGCCAGCTCACCCCTAGGACAGGGGTACAATGAGCAGTTCTTC
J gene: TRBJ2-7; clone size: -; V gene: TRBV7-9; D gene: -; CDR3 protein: CASSFRDGGPTYEQYF; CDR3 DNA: TGTGCCAGCAGCTTCCGAGACGGGGGCCCTACCTACGAGCAGTACTTC
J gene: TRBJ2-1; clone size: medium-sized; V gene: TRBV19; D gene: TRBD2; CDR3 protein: CASSSSLAGSYNEQFF; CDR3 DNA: TGTGCCAGTAGTTCGTCCCTAGCGGGTTCCTACAATGAGCAGTTCTTC
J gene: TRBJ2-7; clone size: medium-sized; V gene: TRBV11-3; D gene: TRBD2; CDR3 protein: CASSLDRWGTSGTKSYEQYF; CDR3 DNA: TGTGCCAGCAGCTTAGATCGGTGGGGGACTAGCGGGACCAAATCCTACGAGCAGTACTTC
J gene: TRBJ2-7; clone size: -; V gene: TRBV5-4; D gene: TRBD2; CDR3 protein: CASSLGSGSRSEQYF; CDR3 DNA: TGTGCCAGCAGCTTGGGCAGCGGGAGTAGGAGCGAGCAGTACTTC